Listed below are T cell receptor beta chains from one sample, sequenced in a study of vaccination and CD4 T cells after COVID-19. These receptors' antigens are unknown. MiXCR was run by TCRdb on the PCR reads, yielding one entry per CDR3 protein. The sample lists some 3,500 distinct CDR3 sequences, under 30% occurring once. The sample consisted of CD4+ T cells from blood, cultured in vitro. These receptors were collected from a human donor in good health. Both conserved end residues are part of each CDR3. A D gene is named only where the DNA matches it firmly. Clone size is shown for a subset of rows, as once, few, many or a class of expanded clone.

TGTGCCAGCAGCTTCCACGATTACACAGGGGGGAATTCACCCCTCCACTTT	CASSFHDYTGGNSPLHF	TRBD1	few	TRBV7-9	TRBJ1-6
TGCAGTGCTAGAGATTTGGGGGCGCGAAAACTGTTTTTT	CSARDLGARKLFF	.	few	TRBV20-1	TRBJ1-4
TGTGCCAGCAGCTTGGCCCTTGGAGTAGCTGGGGAGCAGTTCTTC	CASSLALGVAGEQFF	.	.	TRBV5-4	TRBJ2-1
TGTGCTAGCAGCCCGGGACTAGCGGCCCTCACCGGGGAGCTGTTTTTT	CASSPGLAALTGELFF	TRBD2	few	TRBV7-7	TRBJ2-2
TGCGCCAGCAGCTTCGGGAGTGGGGATGAGCAGTTCTTC	CASSFGSGDEQFF	.	once	TRBV5-1	TRBJ2-1
TGTGCCAGCAAAGTCGGCGCCCGGGGGCCCCAGCATTTT	CASKVGARGPQHF	.	.	TRBV6-2/TRBV6-3	TRBJ1-5
TGTGCCAGTAGTATAGGGGCTAGCGGGAGCCTATTCTTATACAATGAGCAGTTCTTC	CASSIGASGSLFLYNEQFF	TRBD2	.	TRBV19	TRBJ2-1
TGTGCCAGCAGTGAGTCCAGGGACTATGGCTACACCTTC	CASSESRDYGYTF	.	.	TRBV2	TRBJ1-2
TGTGCCAGCGAAAGGAGCAGGTCACGTGAAAAACTGTTTTTT	CASERSRSREKLFF	.	once	TRBV7-9	TRBJ1-4
TGTGCCAGCAGCCTCTCCAGACTAGCGGGCGGGGAAGGGGCCTACGAGCAGTACTTC	CASSLSRLAGGEGAYEQYF	TRBD2	few	TRBV13	TRBJ2-7
TGTGCCAGCAGCTGGAGTTGGGGCAGTGGTTCACCCCTCCACTTT	CASSWSWGSGSPLHF	.	medium-sized	TRBV7-2	TRBJ1-6
TGTGCCAGCAGCTTATATCAGAATTCACCCCTCCACTTT	CASSLYQNSPLHF	.	.	TRBV7-2	TRBJ1-6
TGTGCCAGCAGCTTGGATCGTTACTCCTACGAGCAGTACTTC	CASSLDRYSYEQYF	.	few	TRBV5-4	TRBJ2-7
TGTGCCAGCAGAACCGGACAGGCGAACACTGAAGCTTTCTTT	CASRTGQANTEAFF	TRBD1	.	TRBV5-4	TRBJ1-1
TGTGCCAGCAGCAGAAGCGGGGGGGCAACAGATACGCAGTATTTT	CASSRSGGATDTQYF	.	.	TRBV21-1	TRBJ2-3
TGTGCCAGCAGCTCCGGGAGACGTCAGCCCCAGCATTTT	CASSSGRRQPQHF	.	medium-sized	TRBV7-2	TRBJ1-5
TGTGCCAGCACGCGGGCCGGGGCCAACGTCCTGACTTTC	CASTRAGANVLTF	.	few	TRBV7-3	TRBJ2-6
TGTGCCAGTAGTAAAGGCTATGGCTACACCTTC	CASSKGYGYTF	.	few	TRBV19	TRBJ1-2
TGTGCCAGCAGCAAAGTGCTTTCGGGACAGGGCAAAGGCTATGGCTACACCTTC	CASSKVLSGQGKGYGYTF	.	.	TRBV21-1	TRBJ1-2
TGTGCCTGGAGTGTGGCAGGTTACAGATCACCCCTCCACTTT	CAWSVAGYRSPLHF	.	few	TRBV30	TRBJ1-6
TGCGCCAGCAGGAGGCCGGGGGTCGGAACTGAAGCTTTCTTT	CASRRPGVGTEAFF	.	.	TRBV10-2	TRBJ1-1
TGTGCCAGCAGCCCATGGACAGGGGGCAATCAGCCCCAGCATTTT	CASSPWTGGNQPQHF	TRBD1	few	TRBV2	TRBJ1-5
TGCAGCGTTGAAGAGAGCGGGCCGCGGGATGAGCAGTTCTTC	CSVEESGPRDEQFF	.	few	TRBV29-1	TRBJ2-1
TGTGCCATTCGGCAGGGGGCTTATAATTCACCCCTCCACTTT	CAIRQGAYNSPLHF	TRBD1	few	TRBV10-3	TRBJ1-6
TGCAGTGCCCCCCCCGGGACAGGGGGAGGACGCATCCCTGAAGCTTTCTTT	CSAPPGTGGGRIPEAFF	TRBD1	medium-sized	TRBV20-1	TRBJ1-1
TGTGCCAGTGGAGGGCTAGGGAGCACAGATACGCAGTATTTT	CASGGLGSTDTQYF	.	few	TRBV6-1	TRBJ2-3
TGTGCCAGCAGCGAAGCGGGGGGCCGAAGTAATACGCAGTATTTT	CASSEAGGRSNTQYF	TRBD2	.	TRBV11-2	TRBJ2-3
TGTGCCAGCTCACCAACAGGGGGCGGGGAGACCCAGTACTTC	CASSPTGGGETQYF	TRBD1	few	TRBV18	TRBJ2-5
TGCAGTGCTAGAGGAGGGTGGGCTAATGGGGATGAGCAGTACTTC	CSARGGWANGDEQYF	.	.	TRBV20-1	TRBJ2-7
TGTGCCAGCAGTTTAAGCTTCAATGAGCAGTTCTTC	CASSLSFNEQFF	.	few	TRBV12-3/TRBV12-4	TRBJ2-1
TGTGCCACCAGCAGAGGGGGACAGGGGGCTTATGGCTACACCTTC	CATSRGGQGAYGYTF	TRBD1	medium-sized	TRBV15	TRBJ1-2
TGTGCCAGCAGTTTCGAACAGGGTGGCACTGAAGCTTTCTTT	CASSFEQGGTEAFF	.	.	TRBV28	TRBJ1-1